The source of this T cell receptor (beta chain) is a study of OX40 agonist ivuxolimab in advanced cancers. Turning to the overall study: Ivuxolimab, which targeted the costimulatory receptor OX40 (CD134), was an agonistic, fully human IgG2 monoclonal antibody. The purpose of peripheral TCRbeta sequencing was to test whether ivuxolimab changed TCR sequence diversity and led to clonal T-cell expansion. Prior anti-PD-1, anti-PD-L1 or anti-CTLA-4 therapy was permitted, and checkpoint inhibitors had been received by 40% to 50% of dose-escalation patients. The monotherapy dose-escalation portion (N ≈ 52 patients) of the phase I ivuxolimab trial is reported in the paper. Among the roughly 50 dose-escalation patients, approximately 20 had hepatocellular carcinoma, some 15 melanoma, 9 renal cell carcinoma and 9 head and neck cancer. Intravenous ivuxolimab was administered to patients every 2 weeks at six dose levels: 0.01, 0.1, 0.3, 1.5, 3 and 10 mg/kg. The dose-escalation cohort was about 83% male with a mean age of approximately 60 years, ranging from roughly 23 to 90. Partial responses occurred in three dose-escalation patients, of whom one had hepatocellular carcinoma and two had cutaneous melanoma.

As regards this clone: What antigen it recognizes has not been identified. Base qualities are not at hand, and no much larger clone is one base apart.

Spanning cysteine to phenylalanine, the CDR3 consists of 13 amino acids. Only the CDR3 DNA is retained, 39 bases long and in frame from the first base. Looking up the germline V gene yields CDR1 SNHLY and CDR2 FYNNEI. The V and J ends are trimmed by 5 bases and 2 bases, leaving 9 bases between them. To sequence the TCRbeta CDR3 region, genomic DNA was isolated from the sorted cells. TCRbeta CDR3 regions were sequenced using the immunoSEQ Assay. In its TCRdb copy, this immuneACCESS table keeps in-frame sequences only and misses some clones. Where compared with another copy, unresolved V genes explain less than half of these, and the others have no known cause. This sample is represented by 50,000 to 65,000 clones; over 75% of them were singletons. The ten largest clones take up roughly 1% of the sample. The trial excluded patients who had a history of autoimmune disease or who were on systemic immunosuppression. In every dose cohort, peripheral blood was drawn for TCR sequencing at baseline, cycle 4 day 1, and cycle 7 day 1. The samples were taken from a phase I, first-in-human, multicenter, open-label dose-escalation trial of ivuxolimab. Adults with locally advanced or metastatic head and neck squamous cell, hepatocellular, melanoma or renal cell carcinoma were enrolled in the trial. Before TCR sequencing, CD4+ T cells and CD8+ T cells were sorted from peripheral blood as separate populations.

Study-wide findings and limitations: Low levels of normalized T-cell clonal expansion were also seen in some nonresponding patients. Clonal expansion of both CD4+ and CD8+ blood T cells was observed from baseline to week 6 at doses 0.1 to 3.0 mg/kg. Partial responders in the 0.1-3.0 mg/kg groups had among the lowest normalized peripheral clonal expansion, especially among CD8+ T cells. After ivuxolimab, more expanded clones were found on average in CD8+ T cells than in CD4+ T cells. The antigen specificity of the clonally expanded peripheral T cells was not determined.

The chain uses TRBV2 and TRBJ1-2; too little of a D gene remains to name it. The receptor was derived from an adult with an advanced solid tumor such as melanoma, head and neck, liver or kidney cancer. Sequenced material: CD4+ or CD8+ T cells sorted from blood, taken in a trial of the OX40 agonist ivuxolimab. Read as DNA, the sequence is TGTGCCAGCAGTAGGTCTCCCAACTATGGCTACACCTTC. The translation is CASSRSPNYGYTF.